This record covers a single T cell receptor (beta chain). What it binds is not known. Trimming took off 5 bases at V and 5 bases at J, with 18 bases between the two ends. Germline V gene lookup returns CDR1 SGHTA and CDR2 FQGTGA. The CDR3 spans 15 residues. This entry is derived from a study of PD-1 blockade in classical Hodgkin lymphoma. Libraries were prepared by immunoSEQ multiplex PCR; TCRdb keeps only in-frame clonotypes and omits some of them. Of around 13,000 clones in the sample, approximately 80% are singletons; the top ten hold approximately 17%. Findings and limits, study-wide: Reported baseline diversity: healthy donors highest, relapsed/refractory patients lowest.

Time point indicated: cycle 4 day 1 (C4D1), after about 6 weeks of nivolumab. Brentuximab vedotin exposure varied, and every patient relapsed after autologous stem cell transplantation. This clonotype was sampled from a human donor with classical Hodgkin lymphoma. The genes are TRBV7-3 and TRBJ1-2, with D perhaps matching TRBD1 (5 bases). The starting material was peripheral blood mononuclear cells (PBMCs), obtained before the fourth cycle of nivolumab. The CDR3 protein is CASSPQGVRKYGYTF. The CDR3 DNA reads TGTGCCAGCAGCCCCCAAGGGGTCCGGAAGTATGGCTACACCTTC.